Following are 21 T cell receptor beta chains from one sample sequenced in a study of T cell responses to AZD1222 COVID-19 vaccine. Repertoires were generated with immunoSEQ multiplex PCR, while TCRdb's copy carries only in-frame clones and drops some. The table lists approximately 140,000 clones, more than 85% of them singletons, with approximately 3.5% in the top ten. The sample consisted of peripheral blood, taken 28 days after the second AZD1222 dose. All receptors come from an adult who received the AZD1222 COVID-19 vaccine.

Comments on this clone: Just one base apart from a much larger clone, this may be a read error. The chain joins TRBV19 to TRBJ1-5; D uncertain. The V and J ends lost 9 bases and 0 bases respectively, with 6 bases between them. This CDR3 is 12 amino acids long. Germline V lookup: CDR1 LNHDA, CDR2 SQIVND (reference sequence). CDR3 DNA: TGTGCCAGCAGATATAGCAATCAGCCCCAGCATTTT. Translated: CASRYSNQPQHF.

The chain carries TRBV27 and TRBJ2-6; 16 positions agree with TRBD2. Looked up from germline, CDR1 is MNHEY and CDR2 is SMNVEV (reference sequence). CDR3 length: 17 amino acids. The V gene end was trimmed by 6 bases and the J gene end by 3 bases; junction bases not matched to a gene: 2. In nucleotides, the CDR3 is TGTGCCAGCAGGGGGACTAGCGGGAGGGTTGGGGCCAACGTCCTGACTTTC. Its protein product is CASRGTSGRVGANVLTF. Full variable domain (missing parts from reference TRBV27 and TRBJ2-6): EAQVTQNPRYLITVTGKKLTVTCSQNMNHEYMSWYRQDPGLGLRQIYYSMNVEVTDKGDVPEGYKVSRKEKRNFPLILESPSPNQTSLYFCASRGTSGRVGANVLTFGAGSRLTVL.

The chain joins TRBV6-5 to TRBJ1-2, with D uncertain. Between the trimmed V and J ends, which lost 8 bases and 5 bases, there was a span of 15 bases. Germline CDR1 reads MNHEY; CDR2 reads SVGAGI. The CDR3 loop spans 13 amino acids. CDR3 DNA: TGTGCCAGCGGGAGCAGCGGGAATTATGGCTACACCTTC. Protein product: CASGSSGNYGYTF.

The chain is built from TRBV7-2 and TRBJ1-4; D is possibly TRBD1 (6 bases). The CDR3 runs to 14 residues. V lost 6 bases and J lost 3, with 11 bases in between. Per the germline V gene, CDR1 is SGHTA and CDR2 is FQGNSA. For the CDR3, the DNA is TGTGCCAGCAGTTCAGGGGATCCTAATGAAAAACTGTTTTTT. This sequence encodes CASSSGDPNEKLFF.

J is TRBJ1-6 and V is TRBV20-1; no firm D call. The germline CDR1 and CDR2 sequences are DFQATT and SNEGSKA (reference sequence). V lost 5 bases and J lost 6, with 5 bases in between. CDR3 length: 11 amino acids. This chain's CDR3 is CSASRNSPLHF. The DNA for the CDR3 is TGCAGTGCTTCCCGTAATTCACCCCTCCACTTT.

This clone showed up just once. The rearrangement uses TRBV28 and TRBJ2-7; 11 bases match TRBD2. CDR1 MDHEN and CDR2 SYDVKM come from the germline V gene. J lost 6 bases, V lost 8 bases, and 9 bases had no gene match. This CDR3 comprises 14 residues. The CDR3 sequence: CASGGLAVPSEQYF. As DNA, the CDR3 is TGTGCCAGCGGGGGACTAGCGGTGCCTAGCGAGCAGTACTTC.

This clone turned up a few times. This chain connects TRBV5-1 to TRBJ2-7, with 10 bases that match TRBD1. This CDR3 region has 14 residues. Germline assignment: CDR1 SGHRS and CDR2 YFSETQ. The junction had 9 bases not matched to a gene; V was cut back by 5 bases and J by 7 bases. The CDR3 nucleotides are TGCGCCAGCAGTGGGAGACAGGGGGCGAGGGAGCAGTACTTC. Translation gives CASSGRQGAREQYF.

The chain has TRBV28 and TRBJ1-3; TRBD1 might be the D (5 bases). V was trimmed by 7 bases and J by 4 bases, leaving 17 bases between them. CDR1 and CDR2 (germline): MDHEN, SYDVKM. The length of the CDR3 is 15 residues. The DNA of the CDR3 is TGTGCCAGCAATAACAGCCCAGGGTCAGGAAACACCATATATTTT. This encodes CASNNSPGSGNTIYF. Supplemented by reference TRBV28 and TRBJ1-3, the full variable domain reads DVKVTQSSRYLVKRTGEKVFLECVQDMDHENMFWYRQDPGLGLRLIYFSYDVKMKEKGDIPEGYSVSREKKERFSLILESASTNQTSMYLCASNNSPGSGNTIYFGEGSWLTVV.

This clone was detected a few times. The J gene is TRBJ1-1, the V gene TRBV12-5; D uncertain. The CDR3 length is 14 residues. V lost 1 base and J lost 6, with 12 bases in between. Germline V gene data show CDR1 as LGHNT and CDR2 as FRNRAP. CDR3 DNA sequence: TGTGCTAGTGGTTTGGGACTCGTGAGGGCTGAAGCTTTCTTT. This translates into CASGLGLVRAEAFF.

The V and J genes are TRBV29-1 and TRBJ2-4; tentatively, D is TRBD1 (6 bases). The germline V gene has CDR1 SQVTM and CDR2 ANQGSEA. The CDR3 is 13 amino acids. V lost 7 bases and J lost 1, with 11 bases in between. CDR3 loop: CSAGEAAKNIQYF. DNA for the CDR3: TGCAGCGCAGGGGAAGCGGCCAAAAACATTCAGTACTTC.

There are a few counts of this clone. The rearrangement joins TRBV28 to TRBJ2-7, with 10 nucleotides matching TRBD1. V lost 5 bases, J lost 1 base, and 14 bases stayed unmatched. This CDR3 region has 18 residues. Germline V CDR1 and CDR2: MDHEN, SYDVKM. The chain's CDR3 is CASSGTGVPRPSSYEQYF. CDR3 bases: TGTGCCAGCAGTGGGACAGGGGTCCCCCGACCGAGTTCCTACGAGCAGTACTTC.

This rearrangement joins TRBV11-2 to TRBJ2-5, with TRBD2 as a possible D gene (5 bases). This CDR3 comprises 16 residues. The germline V gene encodes CDR1 SGHAT and CDR2 FQNNGV. The V end lost 1 base, the J end lost 5 bases, and 17 bases lay between the germline ends. CDR3 protein: CASSLVGFARRETQYF. CDR3 nucleotides: TGTGCCAGCAGCTTAGTGGGCTTCGCTAGGAGGGAGACCCAGTACTTC.

This clone was found once. The chain has TRBV24-1 and TRBJ2-7; no clear D. Trimming pared 7 bases from V and 2 bases from J, leaving 8 bases between. The CDR3 length is 12 residues. Germline lookup yields CDR1 KGHDR and CDR2 SFDVKD. The CDR3 loop is CATSDDTYEQYF. The CDR3 DNA is TGTGCCACCAGCGACGATACCTACGAGCAGTACTTC.

This clone appeared once. V gene TRBV11-3 combines with J gene TRBJ1-4, with TRBD1 matching over 7 bases. Germline V gives CDR1 SGHNT, CDR2 YENEEA. CDR3 size: 19 residues. V gave up 5 bases and J gave up 1 base; unmatched junction bases: 16. The CDR3 bases are TGTGCCAGCAGCGACCGGGACAGCCGCGCGAAAAAAACTAATGAAAAACTGTTTTTT. Protein product: CASSDRDSRAKKTNEKLFF.

This clone has just one count. The chain uses TRBV6-5 and TRBJ1-4, with 7 bases matching TRBD1. The CDR3 runs 14 residues. Germline CDR1 and CDR2: MNHEY and SVGAGI. Unmatched junction bases numbered 6, after V lost 6 bases and J lost 5 bases. The CDR3 sequence: CASSKNRGNEKLFF. The CDR3 nucleotides are TGTGCCAGCAGCAAAAACAGGGGAAATGAAAAACTGTTTTTT.

Regarding this clone: The sample contains more than one DNA sequence encoding this CDR3. This chain uses TRBV18 with TRBJ2-7, with TRBD2 matching 9 bases. V lost 1 base to trimming and J lost 4 bases; unmatched junction nucleotides: 2. The CDR3 loop spans 14 amino acids. The germline V gene encodes CDR1 KGHSH and CDR2 LQKENI. CDR3 DNA: TGTGCCAGCTCACCACTTAGCGGGAGTTACGAGCAGTACTTC. Protein: CASSPLSGSYEQYF.

This rearrangement joins TRBV6-2 or TRBV6-3 to TRBJ1-6, with 10 nucleotides matching TRBD1. Germline V lookup: CDR1 MNHEY, CDR2 SVGEGT. The length of the CDR3 is 14 residues. V dropped 5 bases and J dropped 8; count of bases not matched to a gene: 3. The CDR3 DNA is TGTGCCAGCAGTCCGACAGGGGGCTATTCACCCCTCCACTTT. It is translated as CASSPTGGYSPLHF.

This clone showed up just once. The chain couples TRBV30 to TRBJ1-1; D is ambiguous. The CDR3 loop spans 10 amino acids. V was pared by 5 bases and J by 6 bases, with 7 bases between. Looked up from germline, CDR1 is GTSNPN and CDR2 is SVGIG (reference sequence). The CDR3 DNA follows: TGTGCCTGGGGGGAAGCTGAAGCTTTCTTT. Protein product: CAWGEAEAFF.

The CDR3 sequence: CASSLGTSGRSYNEQFF. In DNA, the CDR3 is TGCGCCAGCAGCTTAGGGACTAGCGGGAGGTCCTACAATGAGCAGTTCTTC. This rearrangement joins TRBV5-1 to TRBJ2-1; 15 nucleotides match TRBD2. Germline trimming cut 2 bases from V and 1 base from J; bases unmatched to any gene: 1. Germline CDR1 SGHRS, CDR2 YFSETQ. CDR3 length equals 17 residues. The entire variable domain, with the rest obtained from reference TRBV5-1 and TRBJ2-1, is as follows: KAGVTQTPRYLIKTRGQQVTLSCSPISGHRSVSWYQQTPGQGLQFLFEYFSETQRNKGNFPGRFSGRQFSNSRSEMNVSTLELGDSALYLCASSLGTSGRSYNEQFFGPGTRLTVL.

The CDR3 region is CASRLAGEGVEQYF. Here the CDR3 DNA reads TGTGCCAGCAGACTAGCGGGAGAGGGGGTCGAGCAGTACTTC. The rearrangement links TRBV2 to TRBJ2-7; 11 bases line up with TRBD2. The CDR3 runs 14 residues. V shed 6 bases, J shed 6 bases, and the junction held 7 bases outside the gene matches. Germline V gene data show CDR1 as SNHLY and CDR2 as FYNNEI.

The DNA for the CDR3 is TGTGCTAGTGGTTTGATACAGGGGAACACCGGGGAGCTGTTTTTT. Translated, it gives CASGLIQGNTGELFF. The chain is built from TRBV12-5 and TRBJ2-2, with D perhaps TRBD1 (6 bases). The germline CDR1 and CDR2 sequences are LGHNT and FRNRAP. V was pared by 2 bases and J by 1 base, with 8 bases between. This CDR3 region has 15 residues.